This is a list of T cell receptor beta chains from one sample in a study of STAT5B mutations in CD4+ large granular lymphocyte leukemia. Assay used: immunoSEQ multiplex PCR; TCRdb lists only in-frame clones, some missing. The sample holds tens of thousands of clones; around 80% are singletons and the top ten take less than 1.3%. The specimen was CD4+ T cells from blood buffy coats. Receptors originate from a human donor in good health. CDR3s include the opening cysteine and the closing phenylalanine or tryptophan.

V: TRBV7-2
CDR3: CASSLAGGSSGYTF

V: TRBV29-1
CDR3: CSASERGATNEKLFF

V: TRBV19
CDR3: CASRDGGDQPQHF

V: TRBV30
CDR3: CAWSVSSGRYEQYF

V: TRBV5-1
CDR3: CASSLVGGVTYNEQFF

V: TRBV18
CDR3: CASSTGAEAFF

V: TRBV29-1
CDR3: CSVQLNTEAFF

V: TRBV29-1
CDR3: CSVVLRQLSYNEQFF

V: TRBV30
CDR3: CAWSVWTGQPQHF

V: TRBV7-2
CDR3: CASSLSSGGPYNEQFF

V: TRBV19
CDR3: CASSWSPSSYNEQFF

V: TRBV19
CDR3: CASSAGTGRSSGANVLTF

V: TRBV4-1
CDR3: CASSPSPNAKNIQYF

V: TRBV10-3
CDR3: CAISESYFDEQYF

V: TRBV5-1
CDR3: CASSLPVGGSGETQYF

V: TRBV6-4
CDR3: CASIVPYGYTF

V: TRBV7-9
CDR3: CASSRGPQEKLFF

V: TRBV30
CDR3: CAWTGYQPQHF

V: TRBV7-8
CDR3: CASSLVREGLFF

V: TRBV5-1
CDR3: CASSLQGYNEQFF

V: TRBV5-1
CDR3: CASSERTSDYEQYF

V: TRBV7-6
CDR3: CASSLARSSGSAEQFF

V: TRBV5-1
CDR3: CASSESSGDDQPQHF

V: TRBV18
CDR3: CASSPGPPAGELFF

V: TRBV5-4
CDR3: CASSLTGKPEAFF

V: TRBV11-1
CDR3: CASSPRDTGELFF

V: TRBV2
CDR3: CASSEWAGRSYNEQFF

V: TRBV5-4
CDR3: CASYLLGTAGSEAFF

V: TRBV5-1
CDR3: CASSLTGGGNQPQHF

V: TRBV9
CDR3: CASSPTINRNTGELFF

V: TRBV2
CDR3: CASRPALDTQYF

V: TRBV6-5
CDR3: CASSYGQGLSPYEQYF